Listed here are 17 T cell receptor beta chains from one sample, sequenced in a study of blood T cell repertoires in COVID-19. Sequencing used immunoSEQ multiplex PCR; TCRdb keeps in-frame clones, though not all of them. The sample records about 90,000 clones, around four fifths being singletons. Sequences were obtained from peripheral blood. These receptors were taken from a woman between 65 and 79 years old with active or convalescent COVID-19.

The V gene is TRBV27, the J gene TRBJ1-2; 8 bases are shared with TRBD1. Germline V lookup: CDR1 MNHEY, CDR2 SMNVEV (reference sequence). Trimming at V came to 4 bases and at J to 8 bases, leaving 12 bases not matched to a gene. The CDR3 is made up of 15 amino acids. The CDR3 sequence: CASSSSNRGLGGYTF. CDR3 nucleotide sequence: TGTGCCAGCAGTTCCTCCAACAGGGGGTTGGGGGGCTACACCTTC.

CDR3 region: CASSLDSSYNEQFF. The CDR3 DNA reads TGTGCCAGCAGCTTGGATAGCTCCTACAATGAGCAGTTCTTC. The chain carries TRBV5-4 and TRBJ2-1; D unclear. The V end was cut by 0 bases, the J end by 0 bases, with 4 bases between. The CDR3 contains 14 residues. The germline V gene encodes CDR1 SGHNT and CDR2 YYREEE (reference sequence).

This clone was counted a single time. The chain recombines TRBV27 with TRBJ1-2; possible D gene TRBD1, 5 bases. V lost 6 bases to trimming and J lost 0 bases, with 11 bases between them. The CDR3 loop spans 14 amino acids. The germline V gene encodes CDR1 MNHEY and CDR2 SMNVEV (reference sequence). CDR3 loop: CASRPQGSNYGYTF. CDR3 DNA sequence: TGTGCCAGCAGACCCCAGGGTTCTAACTATGGCTACACCTTC.

The rearrangement joins TRBV5-1 to TRBJ1-2; 8 positions agree with TRBD1. Germline V gene data show CDR1 as SGHRS and CDR2 as YFSETQ. The CDR3 runs to 14 residues. The V segment lost 6 bases and the J segment 7 bases; nucleotides outside the gene matches: 11. DNA for the CDR3: TGCGCCAGCACCACGACAGGGGCCGAAAGTGGCTACACCTTC. Translating gives CASTTTGAESGYTF.

V gene TRBV28 combines with J gene TRBJ1-4; D is ambiguous. V dropped 6 bases and J dropped 7 bases, with 15 bases sitting between them. This CDR3 is built from 14 residues. CDR1 MDHEN and CDR2 SYDVKM come from the germline V gene. This chain's CDR3 is CASRAADRGEKLFF. CDR3 in DNA: TGTGCCAGCAGAGCGGCTGATCGAGGTGAAAAACTGTTTTTT.

This chain joins TRBV19 and TRBJ2-4; TRBD1 agrees at 9 bases. Germline V lookup: CDR1 LNHDA, CDR2 SQIVND (reference sequence). With 7 bases clipped from V and 4 bases from J, the junction kept 5 bases outside the gene matches. This CDR3 comprises 14 residues. In DNA form, the CDR3 reads TGTGCCAGTATCGGGACAGGGTCAAAAAACATTCAGTACTTC. Translated, it gives CASIGTGSKNIQYF. The complete variable domain, with remaining parts taken from reference TRBV19 and TRBJ2-4, reads DGGITQSPKYLFRKEGQNVTLSCEQNLNHDAMYWYRQDPGQGLRLIYYSQIVNDFQKGDIAEGYSVSREKKESFPLTVTSAQKNPTAFYLCASIGTGSKNIQYFGAGTRLSVL.

This rearrangement joins TRBV18 to TRBJ1-1, with D unclear. Trimming took 6 bases from V and 9 from J, leaving 14 bases between them. This CDR3 comprises 12 residues. The V gene's germline CDR1 is KGHSH and CDR2 LQKENI. The CDR3 coding sequence is TGTGCCAGCTCGGCGGATCAGTGGAAAGCTTTCTTT. Translated: CASSADQWKAFF. The complete variable domain, with remaining parts taken from reference TRBV18 and TRBJ1-1, reads NAGVMQNPRHLVRRRGQEARLRCSPMKGHSHVYWYRQLPEEGLKFMVYLQKENIIDESGMPKERFSAEFPKEGPSILRIQQVVRGDSAAYFCASSADQWKAFFGQGTRLTVV.

The CDR3 region is CASSLELEGPTQYF. The CDR3 nucleotides are TGTGCCAGCAGCTTGGAACTAGAAGGACCGACCCAGTACTTC. The gene calls are TRBV5-5 and TRBJ2-5, with D perhaps TRBD2 (5 bases). The CDR3 has 14 residues. The germline gives CDR1 SGHKS, CDR2 YYEKEE (reference sequence). V gave up 0 bases and J gave up 7 bases, with 13 bases separating them.

This clone was seen a few times. The rearrangement uses TRBV19 and TRBJ1-1, with D hard to call. CDR1 is LNHDA and CDR2 is SQIVND in the germline V gene (reference sequence). Between the trimmed V and J ends, which lost 7 bases and 0 bases, there was a span of 15 bases. The CDR3 has 15 residues. This chain's CDR3 is CASTPLQSMNTEAFF. CDR3 DNA sequence: TGTGCCAGTACCCCATTACAGAGCATGAACACTGAAGCTTTCTTT.

The chain has TRBV4-1 and TRBJ2-1; TRBD1 matches 7 bases. The V gene's germline CDR1 is MGHRA and CDR2 YSYEKL. This CDR3 comprises 15 residues. With 1 base clipped from V and 4 bases from J, the junction kept 4 bases outside the gene matches. DNA of the CDR3: TGCGCCAGCAGCCAAGTTCAACAGGGGTACAATGAGCAGTTCTTC. Translation gives CASSQVQQGYNEQFF.

V gene TRBV7-9 combines with J gene TRBJ2-3; possibly TRBD2 for D (5 bases). The length of the CDR3 is 13 residues. Germline loops: CDR1 SEHNR, CDR2 FQNEAQ (reference sequence). Trimming stripped 5 bases from V and 1 base from J, with 7 bases between. The CDR3 DNA reads TGTGCCAGCAGCCGTAGCGGCACAGATACGCAGTATTTT. It yields the protein CASSRSGTDTQYF.

The J gene is TRBJ2-1, the V gene TRBV29-1; D is ambiguous. This CDR3 comprises 16 residues. The V gene lost 2 bases and the J gene lost 0 bases, with 14 bases spanning the gap. Germline V gene data show CDR1 as SQVTM and CDR2 as ANQGSEA. In nucleotides, the CDR3 is TGCAGCGTTGAACCTTCGACTGGAAGCTCCTACAATGAGCAGTTCTTC. It translates to CSVEPSTGSSYNEQFF.

The rearrangement links TRBV28 to TRBJ2-7; 14 positions match TRBD2. Germline V gives CDR1 MDHEN, CDR2 SYDVKM. The CDR3 runs 17 residues. V trimming: 4 bases; J trimming: 2 bases; junction bases outside the gene matches: 7. The CDR3 loop is CASSSRPGLAGAYEQYF. DNA for the CDR3: TGTGCCAGCAGTTCCCGCCCGGGACTAGCGGGGGCCTACGAGCAGTACTTC. Looking up the rest from reference TRBV28 and TRBJ2-7 gives the full variable domain: DVKVTQSSRYLVKRTGEKVFLECVQDMDHENMFWYRQDPGLGLRLIYFSYDVKMKEKGDIPEGYSVSREKKERFSLILESASTNQTSMYLCASSSRPGLAGAYEQYFGPGTRLTVT.

This clone was found once. The chain uses TRBV15 and TRBJ2-5; 14 nucleotides agree with TRBD2. The V and J ends lost 0 bases and 7 bases, in that order; junction bases with no gene match: 1. Germline CDR1 reads LNHNV; CDR2 reads YYDKDF (reference sequence). This CDR3 comprises 15 residues. The DNA of the CDR3 is TGTGCCACCAGCAGAGATGGACTAGCGGGGGGGACCCAGTACTTC. Translating gives CATSRDGLAGGTQYF.

The chain uses TRBV3-1 (or the pseudogene TRBV3-2) and TRBJ1-1, with a possible D match to TRBD1 (5 bases). CDR1 and CDR2 (germline): LGHDT, YNNKEL (reference sequence). CDR3 size: 14 residues. V lost 3 bases to trimming and J lost 7 bases, with 15 bases between them. Here the CDR3 reads CASSQTGGGIEAFF. In DNA form, the CDR3 reads TGTGCCAGCAGCCAGACCGGGGGGGGGATTGAAGCTTTCTTT.

The DNA for the CDR3 is TGTGCCAGCAGTTTTTTGACAGGCCCCTCCTACGAGCAGTACTTC. This encodes CASSFLTGPSYEQYF. V gene TRBV28 combines with J gene TRBJ2-7; D perhaps matches TRBD1 (6 bases). This CDR3 region has 15 residues. Germline CDR1 MDHEN, CDR2 SYDVKM. With 3 bases removed from V and 0 bases from J, the gap between germline ends came to 12 bases.

The chain carries TRBV12-3 or TRBV12-4 and TRBJ2-5; D might be TRBD2 (5 bases). The CDR3 extends over 11 amino acids. V gave up 8 bases and J gave up 7 bases, with 11 bases separating them. CDR3 in amino acids: CASGLRGTQYF. Written as DNA, the CDR3 is TGTGCCAGCGGATTACGGGGGACCCAGTACTTC.